Shown below are 9 T cell receptor beta chains from a single sample sequenced in a study of T cells in Graves' hyperthyroidism and ophthalmopathy. RNA transcripts gave rise to amplified TCR beta CDR3 regions. The HTBI primer set drove a first-round RT-PCR of the TCR CDR3. TCRdb re-derived calls from the multiplex PCR reads in MiXCR, one entry per CDR3 protein. The sample comprises about 340,000 distinct CDR3 sequences, about 21% of which are singletons, and around 45% rests with the top ten. Sequenced: blood. The origin of the receptors is a woman aged 45-65 years with Graves' hyperthyroidism.

The chain links TRBV19 to TRBJ2-2; TRBD2 matches 14 bases. The CDR3 loop spans 17 amino acids. Germline CDR1 and CDR2: LNHDA and SQIVND (reference sequence). The V segment lost 3 bases and the J segment 6 bases; nucleotides outside the gene matches: 6. The chain's CDR3 is CASSMGLAGAGPGELFF. The CDR3 DNA sequence: TGTGCCAGTAGTATGGGACTAGCGGGGGCCGGCCCCGGGGAGCTGTTTTTT.

This clonotype showed up many times. The rearrangement uses TRBV6-1 and TRBJ2-2; D remains unclear. The V gene lost 5 bases and the J gene lost 4 bases, with 11 bases spanning the gap. From germline, CDR1 is MNHNS and CDR2 SASEGT. The length of the CDR3 is 14 residues. The CDR3 sequence: CASSPSFGTGELFF. CDR3 nucleotides: TGTGCCAGCAGTCCATCGTTCGGCACCGGGGAGCTGTTTTTT.

This chain joins TRBV12-3 or TRBV12-4 and TRBJ1-6; no clear D gene. The CDR3 runs to 15 residues. V lost 3 bases, J lost 8 bases, and 14 bases lay in between. The CDR3 sequence is CASSFDGYADSPLHF. The CDR3 DNA reads TGTGCCAGCAGTTTCGACGGTTACGCTGATTCACCCCTCCACTTT.

This clonotype appeared a few times. The V call is TRBV5-1, the J call TRBJ1-1; TRBD1 matches at 7 bases. Germline loops: CDR1 SGHRS, CDR2 YFSETQ. The CDR3 is made up of 15 amino acids. V trimming: 4 bases; J trimming: 3 bases; junction bases outside the gene matches: 9. The CDR3 nucleotides read TGCGCCAGCAGCGTGGGAGGGGGCAGGGACACTGAAGCTTTCTTT. Its translation: CASSVGGGRDTEAFF.

This clonotype came up many times. This chain joins TRBV7-8 and TRBJ2-4, with D unclear. Trimming removed 5 bases from V and 3 bases from J, with 14 bases in between. CDR3 length equals 15 residues. The germline V gene has CDR1 SGHVS and CDR2 FQNEAQ. CDR3: CASSAEVGSKNIQYF. CDR3 bases: TGTGCCAGCAGCGCGGAAGTAGGTAGCAAAAACATTCAGTACTTC.

CDR3 DNA sequence: TGTGCCTGGAGTGTGAGTCAGGGAGGCAATCAGCCCCAGCATTTT. Translated, it gives CAWSVSQGGNQPQHF. The J gene is TRBJ1-5, the V gene TRBV30, with a tentative D call TRBD1 (5 bases). The CDR3 runs to 15 residues. Germline V CDR1 and CDR2: GTSNPN, SVGIG (reference sequence). Deletions cut 0 bases from V and 2 bases from J, with 11 bases between.

The sample holds many counts of this clonotype. The gene calls are TRBV30 and TRBJ1-1, with no clear D. V dropped 0 bases and J dropped 0 bases, with 8 bases sitting between them. This CDR3 region has 14 residues. Germline values: CDR1 GTSNPN, CDR2 SVGIG (reference sequence). The CDR3 loop reads CAWSVSSMNTEAFF. CDR3 DNA sequence: TGTGCCTGGAGTGTCTCCAGCATGAACACTGAAGCTTTCTTT.

Comment on this clonotype: An end of the junction does not agree with germline; a read error may underlie this. The genes are TRBV20-1 and TRBJ1-3; D remains unclear. The CDR3 is made up of 13 amino acids. The germline V gene encodes CDR1 DFQATT and CDR2 SNEGSKA (reference sequence). The chain's CDR3 is CSASVSSGSTIYF. DNA for the CDR3: TGCAGTGCTAGTGTCAGCTCTGGAAGCACCATATATTTT.

The chain has TRBV11-2 and TRBJ1-5; a weak D match, TRBD1 (5 bases). The CDR3 has 12 amino acids. The V gene's germline CDR1 is SGHAT and CDR2 FQNNGV. Trimming took 6 bases from V and 7 from J, leaving 10 bases between them. This chain's CDR3 is CASSQGPQPQHF. Here the CDR3 DNA reads TGTGCCAGCAGTCAGGGACCCCAGCCCCAGCATTTT.